Presented here are 18 T cell receptor beta chains from one specimen sequenced in a study of Ad26.COV2.S vaccination and SARS-CoV-2 variants. Data came from immunoSEQ multiplex PCR; TCRdb stores just in-frame clones and leaves some out. Here the sample spans about 400,000 clones, 70% to 90% being singletons. Treatment defined: about 20 received Ad26.COV2.S at low or high dose, single or two shots; roughly five received placebo; per-sample allocation not given. Sampling took place 63 days after the first vaccine or placebo injection. The sample consisted of peripheral blood, taken in a trial of Ad26.COV2.S vaccine versus placebo. The receptors derive from a person aged 18-60 years who received the Ad26.COV2.S COVID-19 vaccine or a placebo.

The chain carries TRBV7-2 and TRBJ2-1; perhaps TRBD1 as D (5 bases). Trimming took off 1 base at V and 3 bases at J, with 7 bases between the two ends. The V gene's germline CDR1 is SGHTA and CDR2 FQGNSA. This CDR3 has 14 amino acids. The CDR3 region has the DNA TGTGCCAGCAGCTTAGTGCAGGGCTACAATGAGCAGTTCTTC. Translating gives CASSLVQGYNEQFF.

V and J are TRBV3-1 (or the pseudogene TRBV3-2) and TRBJ2-1; D is uncertain. The CDR3 sequence is 13 residues long. V lost 8 bases to trimming and J lost 2 bases, with 10 bases between them. From germline, CDR1 is LGHDT and CDR2 YNNKEL (reference sequence). CDR3: CASLVAAYNEQFF. CDR3 bases: TGTGCCAGCTTGGTAGCAGCCTACAATGAGCAGTTCTTC.

The CDR3 DNA reads as TGTGCCATCAGCTTAACAGGGGGTTTTGACTATGGCTACACCTTC. Encoded protein: CAISLTGGFDYGYTF. This chain joins TRBV10-3 and TRBJ1-2; 8 positions agree with TRBD1. Trimming took 6 bases from V and 3 from J; bases not matched to a gene: 9. Germline V CDR1 and CDR2: ENHRY, SYGVKD. This CDR3 has 15 residues.

The CDR3 loop reads CASSYGSRPQHF. CDR3 DNA: TGTGCCAGCAGTTATGGGTCTCGGCCCCAGCATTTT. The chain joins TRBV6-2 or TRBV6-3 to TRBJ1-5, with unresolved D. This CDR3 has 12 residues. CDR1 is MNHEY, CDR2 SVGEGT, per germline. The V end lost 3 bases, the J end lost 9 bases, and 9 bases lay between the germline ends.

This rearrangement joins TRBV3-1 (or the pseudogene TRBV3-2) to TRBJ2-2; unclear D gene. Germline CDR1 reads LGHDT; CDR2 reads YNNKEL (reference sequence). The CDR3 totals 13 residues. Trimming stripped 7 bases from V and 6 bases from J, with 12 bases between. CDR3 amino acids: CASKPAISGELFF. CDR3 coding DNA: TGTGCCAGCAAACCCGCGATCTCCGGGGAGCTGTTTTTT.

There are a few counts of this clone. J is TRBJ1-6 and V is TRBV30; no firm D call. The CDR3 is 13 amino acids. Trimming cost V 4 bases and J 4 bases, with 8 bases left between them. The germline V gene encodes CDR1 GTSNPN and CDR2 SVGIG (reference sequence). CDR3 DNA: TGTGCCTGGAATGGGGAATATAATTCACCCCTCCACTTT. This codes for CAWNGEYNSPLHF.

This clone was recorded only once. The rearrangement links TRBV7-9 to TRBJ2-1; tentative D call: TRBD2 (6 bases). There are 13 residues in the CDR3. V lost 6 bases and J 7 bases, leaving 13 bases between the germline ends. Germline-derived CDR1 and CDR2 are SEHNR and FQNEAQ (reference sequence). The CDR3 region is CASRAGLSNEQFF. CDR3 sequence (DNA): TGTGCCAGCAGGGCGGGGTTAAGTAATGAGCAGTTCTTC.

The rearrangement links TRBV21-1 to TRBJ2-2; no check of the table's D call, TRBD1, against the DNA was made. TRBV21-1 is described as a pseudogene. The CDR3 sequence is 16 residues long. Here the CDR3 reads CASSARTGGAPGELFF. The CDR3 nucleotides are TGTGCCAGCAGCGCCCGGACAGGGGGCGCCCCCGGGGAGCTGTTTTTT.

This chain uses TRBV6-2 or TRBV6-3 with TRBJ2-7; 11 nucleotides agree with TRBD1. Unmatched junction bases numbered 12, after V lost 6 bases and J lost 5 bases. Germline V lookup: CDR1 MNHEY, CDR2 SVGEGT. The CDR3 spans 16 residues. DNA for the CDR3: TGTGCCAGCAGCCTACCCCCGGGACAGGGGGTAGACGAGCAGTACTTC. Protein sequence: CASSLPPGQGVDEQYF.

V is TRBV30 and J is TRBJ2-7; possible D gene TRBD1, 7 bases. This CDR3 is 16 amino acids long. Trimming cost V 2 bases and J 4 bases, with 21 bases left between them. Per germline, CDR1 GTSNPN and CDR2 SVGIG (reference sequence). The CDR3, as DNA: TGTGCCTGGAGTTCAGACGGGAGTAGGGGGCGATACGAGCAGTACTTC. Translation gives CAWSSDGSRGRYEQYF.

In the case of this clone: Other DNA sequences of this sample code for an identical CDR3. The chain carries TRBV4-1 and TRBJ1-1; D perhaps matches TRBD1 (5 bases). This CDR3 spans 14 amino acids. Between the trimmed V and J ends, which lost 1 base and 1 base, there was a span of 7 bases. CDR1 and CDR2 from the germline V gene are MGHRA and YSYEKL. The CDR3 region is CASSQGGGNTEAFF. CDR3 nucleotides: TGCGCCAGCAGCCAAGGGGGGGGGAACACTGAAGCTTTCTTT.

This clone occurred a few times. The chain uses TRBV7-2 and TRBJ1-1; no firm D call. Per the germline V gene, CDR1 is SGHTA and CDR2 is FQGNSA. The CDR3 length is 12 residues. The V and J ends lost 3 bases and 8 bases respectively, with 10 bases between them. This chain's CDR3 is CASSFLSIEAFF. The CDR3 DNA follows: TGTGCCAGCAGCTTTTTGAGTATAGAAGCTTTCTTT.

This clone was seen only once. J is TRBJ2-2 and V is TRBV7-9; 12 nucleotides agree with TRBD2. Per germline, CDR1 SEHNR and CDR2 FQNEAQ (reference sequence). J was trimmed by 6 bases and V by 4 bases; bases with no gene match: 12. The length of the CDR3 is 18 residues. This CDR3 is CASSSGLAGAKISGELFF. The CDR3 DNA reads TGTGCCAGCAGCTCGGGACTAGCGGGTGCTAAGATCTCCGGGGAGCTGTTTTTT.

On this clone itself: This CDR3 is also generated by other DNA sequences in the sample. The genes are TRBV30 and TRBJ1-5, with 8 nucleotides matching TRBD1. The CDR3 runs 14 residues. After removal of 2 bases from V and 7 bases from J, the junction contained 7 bases not matched to a gene. Germline CDR1 GTSNPN, CDR2 SVGIG (reference sequence). The CDR3 sequence is CAWSRDRGNQPQHF. The CDR3 coding sequence is TGTGCCTGGAGTAGAGACAGGGGAAACCAGCCCCAGCATTTT.

The chain employs TRBV19 and TRBJ2-2; D may be TRBD1 (6 bases). Trimming stripped 5 bases from V and 0 bases from J, with 16 bases between. The germline CDR1 and CDR2 sequences are LNHDA and SQIVND (reference sequence). This CDR3 spans 17 amino acids. CDR3 nucleotides: TGTGCCAGTAGTCCGGGACATATGTTCGCGAACACCGGGGAGCTGTTTTTT. Its translation is CASSPGHMFANTGELFF. The whole variable domain, remainder taken from reference TRBV19 and TRBJ2-2, is DGGITQSPKYLFRKEGQNVTLSCEQNLNHDAMYWYRQDPGQGLRLIYYSQIVNDFQKGDIAEGYSVSREKKESFPLTVTSAQKNPTAFYLCASSPGHMFANTGELFFGEGSRLTVL.

The gene calls are TRBV7-2 and TRBJ2-7; no definite D call. CDR1 is SGHTA and CDR2 is FQGNSA in the germline V gene. The CDR3 extends over 15 amino acids. V was shortened by 2 bases and J by 3 bases, with 14 bases between the two germline ends. In nucleotides, the CDR3 is TGTGCCAGCAGCTTAATCTCCGGGCCGAACTACGAGCAGTACTTC. Its translation: CASSLISGPNYEQYF.

The V and J genes are TRBV4-1 and TRBJ2-7, with 10 positions matching TRBD1. The CDR3 contains 14 residues. Trimming cost V 1 base and J 7 bases; bases outside gene matches: 4. CDR1 MGHRA and CDR2 YSYEKL come from the germline V gene. CDR3 DNA: TGCGCCAGCAGCCAAGGACAGGGGGCGCTTGAGCAGTACTTC. As protein: CASSQGQGALEQYF.

The V call is TRBV5-1, the J call TRBJ1-3; D unresolved. The germline CDR1 and CDR2 sequences are SGHRS and YFSETQ. The CDR3 length is 17 residues. With 7 bases removed from V and 0 bases from J, the gap between germline ends came to 20 bases. The CDR3 DNA reads as TGCGCCAGCCGGCCATCAGGTGGGATCGCCTCTGGAAACACCATATATTTT. Protein: CASRPSGGIASGNTIYF.